This TCR beta chain was identified in a study of blood T cells in healthy people across ages. Regarding the study as a whole: Naive T cell percentage showed a strong correlation with the diversity of TCR beta.

The CDR3 has 16 residues. Germline V lookup: CDR1 LNHDA, CDR2 SQIVND (reference sequence). V lost 6 bases and J lost 4, with 19 bases in between. Combining a sample-barcoded 5' primer with a J-beta primer mix, a second PCR ran for roughly 7 to 11 cycles. Every single cDNA molecule received a tag from a template-switch adaptor with 12 random nucleotides. TCRdb passed the 5' RACE reads through MiXCR, listing each CDR3 protein once. The sample holds about 640,000 distinct CDR3 sequences, around 38% seen once. Every donor provided ten milliliters of peripheral blood. The table lists this clonotype with a few counts. Its antigen remains unidentified.

The gene calls are TRBV19 and TRBJ1-5; D call uncertain. Sequencing was carried out using blood. This receptor was obtained from a man at least 80 years old in good health. The CDR3: CASRTWSASTNQPQHF. Here the CDR3 DNA reads TGTGCCAGTAGGACCTGGAGCGCGTCAACTAATCAGCCCCAGCATTTT.